Listed here are 24 T cell receptor beta chains from one sample, sequenced in a study of blood T cell repertoires in COVID-19. Sequencing used immunoSEQ multiplex PCR; TCRdb keeps in-frame clones, though not all of them. In the table there are some 250,000 clones, around 90% of which are singletons. What was sequenced was peripheral blood. The receptors stem from an older woman with COVID-19, enrolled during active disease.

The rearrangement uses TRBV6-5 and TRBJ1-6; D gene ambiguous. The CDR3 loop spans 14 amino acids. V lost 4 bases and J lost 6, with 10 bases in between. The germline gives CDR1 MNHEY, CDR2 SVGAGI. DNA for the CDR3: TGTGCCAGCAGTTTCCTAAAACTTAATTCACCCCTCCACTTT. Protein sequence: CASSFLKLNSPLHF.

This clone came up once. The chain combines TRBV3-1 (or the pseudogene TRBV3-2) with TRBJ2-1; D gene unclear. Germline CDR1 reads LGHDT; CDR2 reads YNNKEL (reference sequence). The CDR3 contains 12 residues. The V end was cut by 6 bases, the J end by 6 bases, with 9 bases between. CDR3 sequence: CASRSFANEQFF. CDR3 coding DNA: TGTGCCAGCAGGAGCTTTGCCAATGAGCAGTTCTTC.

This chain connects TRBV5-1 to TRBJ2-3; 14 bases are shared with TRBD2. This CDR3 has 14 amino acids. V lost 4 bases and J lost 6; bases outside the gene matches: 1. Germline V gives CDR1 SGHRS, CDR2 YFSETQ. DNA for the CDR3: TGCGCCAGCAGCCGACTAGCGGGAGGGGATACGCAGTATTTT. Translation gives CASSRLAGGDTQYF. Full variable domain (missing parts from reference TRBV5-1 and TRBJ2-3): KAGVTQTPRYLIKTRGQQVTLSCSPISGHRSVSWYQQTPGQGLQFLFEYFSETQRNKGNFPGRFSGRQFSNSRSEMNVSTLELGDSALYLCASSRLAGGDTQYFGPGTRLTVL.

This chain links TRBV4-1 with TRBJ1-2; D is possibly TRBD1 (6 bases). CDR1 MGHRA and CDR2 YSYEKL come from the germline V gene. The CDR3 sequence is 15 residues long. V lost 1 base and J 7 bases, leaving 16 bases between the germline ends. In DNA form, the CDR3 reads TGCGCCAGCAGCCAAGCAACGTACGGGGGGCCTGGCTACACCTTC. As protein: CASSQATYGGPGYTF.

The chain combines TRBV5-1 with TRBJ1-3, with TRBD1 matching 7 bases. The length of the CDR3 is 15 residues. CDR1 is SGHRS and CDR2 is YFSETQ in the germline V gene. Trimming cost V 1 base and J 0 bases; bases outside gene matches: 1. The CDR3 reads CASSLYRGSGNTIYF. CDR3 nucleotide sequence: TGCGCCAGCAGCTTGTACAGGGGCTCTGGAAACACCATATATTTT.

This rearrangement joins TRBV6-6 to TRBJ1-5, with 9 bases that match TRBD1. The CDR3 totals 15 residues. V lost 4 bases to trimming and J lost 3 bases; unmatched junction nucleotides: 4. Germline V gene lookup returns CDR1 MNHNY and CDR2 SVGAGI (reference sequence). In DNA, the CDR3 is TGTGCCAGCAGTTTCACAGGGGGCCACAATCAGCCCCAGCATTTT. Residues: CASSFTGGHNQPQHF.

This sequence joins TRBV2 and TRBJ2-6, with D possibly matching TRBD1 (5 bases). The CDR3 consists of 15 residues. Trimming removed 5 bases at V and 0 bases at J, with 8 bases between. Germline V gene data show CDR1 as SNHLY and CDR2 as FYNNEI. The CDR3 DNA sequence: TGTGCCAGCAGTTCAGGGAACTCTGGGGCCAACGTCCTGACTTTC. Translation: CASSSGNSGANVLTF.

This chain joins TRBV9 and TRBJ2-1; TRBD2 matches at 10 bases. The CDR3 has 17 residues. V lost 2 bases and J lost 6; bases outside the gene matches: 11. Germline V CDR1 and CDR2: SGDLS, YYNGEE. For the CDR3, the DNA is TGTGCCAGCAGCGTGGGGTCGGGACTAGCGAGATTCAATGAGCAGTTCTTC. Translation gives CASSVGSGLARFNEQFF.

The gene calls are TRBV4-3 and TRBJ2-2, with D possibly being TRBD2 (6 bases). Germline CDR1 reads LGHNA; CDR2 reads YSLEER. This CDR3 region has 15 residues. V was pared by 4 bases and J by 4 bases, with 13 bases between. CDR3 DNA sequence: TGCGCCAGCAGCCCCCCTGGGGGGAGCACCGGGGAGCTGTTTTTT. This translates into CASSPPGGSTGELFF.

This clone has only a few counts. The J gene is TRBJ2-7, the V gene TRBV4-2; 12 nucleotides line up with TRBD2. The ends lost 2 bases at V and 5 bases at J; junction bases unmatched: 7. Germline V gene sequence: CDR1 LGHNA, CDR2 YNFKEQ. The CDR3 runs 16 residues. Here the CDR3 reads CASSQRLAGGPNEQYF. As DNA, the CDR3 is TGTGCCAGCAGCCAACGCCTAGCGGGAGGGCCTAACGAGCAGTACTTC.

This chain links TRBV7-2 with TRBJ2-7; weak D call: TRBD2 (5 bases). Germline V gives CDR1 SGHTA, CDR2 FQGNSA. With 4 bases removed from V and 5 bases from J, the gap between germline ends came to 15 bases. The length of the CDR3 is 14 residues. CDR3 amino acids: CASSYVVGRDEQYF. CDR3 in DNA: TGTGCCAGCAGCTACGTGGTGGGGAGAGACGAGCAGTACTTC. Full variable domain (outside the CDR3, taken from reference TRBV7-2 and TRBJ2-7): GAGVSQSPSNKVTEKGKDVELRCDPISGHTALYWYRQSLGQGLEFLIYFQGNSAPDKSGLPSDRFSAERTGGSVSTLTIQRTQQEDSAVYLCASSYVVGRDEQYFGPGTRLTVT.

The V and J genes are TRBV12-1 and TRBJ1-5; TRBD1 reflects the table's D call only, with no check against the DNA. TRBV12-1 is a pseudogene. The CDR3 contains 19 residues. CDR3 loop: CASSTGTGQAYEVKGPQHF. CDR3 bases: TGTGCCAGCAGCACCGGGACAGGGCAGGCTTATGAGGTAAAAGGGCCCCAGCATTTT.

The genes are TRBV12-2 and TRBJ1-5; TRBD1 is taken as the D call from the table, unchecked against the DNA. TRBV12-2 is classified as a pseudogene. The CDR3 spans 15 residues. The CDR3 loop is CASRVDRVRNQPQHF. The CDR3 nucleotides are TGTGCAAGTCGCGTCGACAGGGTCCGCAATCAGCCCCAGCATTTT.

V usage is TRBV28 and J usage is TRBJ2-1, with D maybe TRBD2 (6 bases). Trimming shortened V by 8 bases and J by 7 bases, and 24 bases separated the two germline ends. The CDR3 totals 16 residues. CDR1 is MDHEN, CDR2 SYDVKM, per germline. Here the CDR3 DNA reads TGTGCCAGCTACCAGGGATCATCGGGAGAACCAAATGAGCAGTTCTTC. Amino acids: CASYQGSSGEPNEQFF.

This CDR3 reads CSVELSSNEQFF. In DNA form, the CDR3 reads TGCAGCGTTGAACTTTCGAGTAATGAGCAGTTCTTC. This sequence joins TRBV29-1 and TRBJ2-1; no definite D call. V lost 2 bases and J 7 bases, leaving 9 bases between the germline ends. The germline gives CDR1 SQVTM, CDR2 ANQGSEA. This CDR3 is built from 12 residues.

The chain joins TRBV5-1 to TRBJ2-7, with TRBD2 matching over 9 bases. CDR3 length: 15 residues. The V and J ends lost 4 bases and 4 bases, in that order; junction bases with no gene match: 9. Germline V gene data show CDR1 as SGHRS and CDR2 as YFSETQ. The CDR3 nucleotides read TGCGCCAGCAGCCCACCGGGACTAGCAGGGTACGAGCAGTACTTC. It yields the protein CASSPPGLAGYEQYF.

The genes are TRBV5-1 and TRBJ1-1; a possible D gene is TRBD1 (5 bases). Trimming removed 0 bases at V and 7 bases at J, with 16 bases between. The germline CDR1 and CDR2 sequences are SGHRS and YFSETQ. CDR3 length: 15 residues. CDR3 amino acids: CASSLGTGLIDEAFF. The CDR3 nucleotides are TGCGCCAGCAGCTTGGGGACGGGACTTATAGATGAAGCTTTCTTT. Variable domain in full (rest from reference TRBV5-1 and TRBJ1-1): KAGVTQTPRYLIKTRGQQVTLSCSPISGHRSVSWYQQTPGQGLQFLFEYFSETQRNKGNFPGRFSGRQFSNSRSEMNVSTLELGDSALYLCASSLGTGLIDEAFFGQGTRLTVV.

This clone was seen a single time. V is TRBV9 and J is TRBJ2-7; D may be TRBD1 (6 bases). Trimming cost V 0 bases and J 2 bases, with 12 bases left between them. The CDR3 sequence is 15 residues long. Germline V gene lookup returns CDR1 SGDLS and CDR2 YYNGEE. CDR3 loop: CASSVAPGATYEQYF. DNA for the CDR3: TGTGCCAGCAGCGTAGCCCCAGGGGCTACCTACGAGCAGTACTTC.

A remark on this clone: Other DNA sequences in this sample translate to the same CDR3. J is TRBJ2-1 and V is TRBV28, with D uncertain. CDR3 length equals 11 residues. The V end was cut by 7 bases, the J end by 3 bases, with 4 bases between. CDR1 is MDHEN and CDR2 is SYDVKM in the germline V gene. The CDR3 protein is CASTLYNEQFF. CDR3 nucleotides: TGTGCCAGCACCCTCTACAATGAGCAGTTCTTC.

This rearrangement joins TRBV11-2 to TRBJ1-6; TRBD1 might be the D (6 bases). The CDR3 extends over 15 amino acids. V dropped 5 bases and J dropped 7 bases, with 15 bases sitting between them. The germline gives CDR1 SGHAT, CDR2 FQNNGV. The CDR3 sequence is CASSPATGSNSPLHF. For the CDR3, the DNA is TGTGCCAGCAGCCCGGCGACAGGATCCAATTCACCCCTCCACTTT.

V gene TRBV4-2 combines with J gene TRBJ1-3, with D tentatively TRBD1 (5 bases). Germline V CDR1 and CDR2: LGHNA, YNFKEQ. The CDR3 is made up of 16 amino acids. V lost 0 bases to trimming and J lost 0 bases, with 9 bases between them. CDR3: CASSQDPTGSGNTIYF. CDR3 DNA sequence: TGTGCCAGCAGCCAAGACCCAACAGGCTCTGGAAACACCATATATTTT.

The genes are TRBV10-3 and TRBJ1-1; D may be TRBD1 (5 bases). V lost 4 bases, J lost 7 bases, and 16 bases lay in between. The germline gives CDR1 ENHRY, CDR2 SYGVKD. CDR3 length: 14 residues. CDR3 in amino acids: CAISVGRELGEAFF. In DNA, the CDR3 is TGTGCCATCAGTGTTGGCAGGGAATTAGGTGAAGCTTTCTTT.

The rearrangement links TRBV28 to TRBJ1-5, with D possibly being TRBD1 (6 bases). The germline V gene has CDR1 MDHEN and CDR2 SYDVKM. Trimming removed 6 bases at V and 1 base at J, with 16 bases between. This CDR3 spans 16 amino acids. The CDR3 DNA reads TGTGCCAGCAGCCGAACCAGGGGAGCGAGCAATCAGCCCCAGCATTTT. Translating it yields CASSRTRGASNQPQHF.

V gene TRBV3-1 (or the pseudogene TRBV3-2) combines with J gene TRBJ1-2, with 9 bases lining up with TRBD1. Losses at the gene ends were 4 bases for V and 2 bases for J; bases not matched to a gene: 11. Per germline, CDR1 LGHDT and CDR2 YNNKEL (reference sequence). The CDR3 runs 17 residues. CDR3 protein: CASSPKKGDRVNYGYTF. For the CDR3, the DNA is TGTGCCAGCAGCCCCAAAAAGGGGGACAGGGTAAACTATGGCTACACCTTC.